Sequencing of this TCR beta chain was carried out in a study of blood T cell repertoires in COVID-19. At the level of the study: The study drew acute and convalescent COVID-19 samples from the United States, Italy and Spain.

The CDR3 runs 13 residues. CDR1 is MNHEY, CDR2 SMNVEV, per germline (reference sequence). Trimming pared 3 bases from V and 2 bases from J, leaving 8 bases between. Researchers sorted participants into cohorts using their self-reported clinical history. Recovered status in Cohort 3 required two negative PCRs, clearance, or symptom resolution. Original methodology: Amplification from reference gene primers served as the basis for estimated nucleated cell counts. The method was immunoSEQ multiplex PCR; TCRdb's version includes in-frame clones alone and lacks a portion of them. That table is the source of V, J and clone size, and D and trimming were worked out from the DNA. The table shows roughly 500,000 clones, with 85% to 90% occurring only once.

V gene TRBV27 combines with J gene TRBJ2-7; D perhaps matches TRBD1 (5 bases). The sample taken for sequencing was PBMCs or T cells enriched from blood (not recorded which). The TCR sequence derives from a woman aged 35 to 49 who had recovered from COVID-19. The CDR3 region is CASSFGATYEQYF. The CDR3, as DNA: TGTGCCAGCAGTTTTGGGGCCACCTACGAGCAGTACTTC.